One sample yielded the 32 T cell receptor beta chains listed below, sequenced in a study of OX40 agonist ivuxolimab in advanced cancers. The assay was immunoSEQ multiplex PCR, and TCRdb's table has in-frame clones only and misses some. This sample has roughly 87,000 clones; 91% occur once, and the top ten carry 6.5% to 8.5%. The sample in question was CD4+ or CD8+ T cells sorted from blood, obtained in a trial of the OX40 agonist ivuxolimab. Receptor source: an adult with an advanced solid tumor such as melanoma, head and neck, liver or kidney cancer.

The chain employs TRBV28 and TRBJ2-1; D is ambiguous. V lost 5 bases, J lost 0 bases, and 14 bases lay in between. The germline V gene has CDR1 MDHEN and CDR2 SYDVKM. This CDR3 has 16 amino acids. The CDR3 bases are TGTGCCAGCAGTCCATCCGTTCAAAGCTCCTACAATGAGCAGTTCTTC. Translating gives CASSPSVQSSYNEQFF.

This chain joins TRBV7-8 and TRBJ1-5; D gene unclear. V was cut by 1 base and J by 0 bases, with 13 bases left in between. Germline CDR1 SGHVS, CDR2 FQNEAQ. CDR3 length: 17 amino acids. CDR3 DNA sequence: TGTGCCAGCAGCTTAGGCCGTATTTGGAATAGCAATCAGCCCCAGCATTTT. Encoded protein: CASSLGRIWNSNQPQHF.

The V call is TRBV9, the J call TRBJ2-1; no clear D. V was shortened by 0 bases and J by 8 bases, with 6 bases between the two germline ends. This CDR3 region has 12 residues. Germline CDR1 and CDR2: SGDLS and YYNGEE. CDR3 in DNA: TGTGCCAGCAGCGTAGCATTCCATGAGCAGTTCTTC. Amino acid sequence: CASSVAFHEQFF. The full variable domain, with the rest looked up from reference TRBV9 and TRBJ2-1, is DSGVTQTPKHLITATGQRVTLRCSPRSGDLSVYWYQQSLDQGLQFLIQYYNGEERAKGNILERFSAQQFPDLHSELNLSSLELGDSALYFCASSVAFHEQFFGPGTRLTVL.

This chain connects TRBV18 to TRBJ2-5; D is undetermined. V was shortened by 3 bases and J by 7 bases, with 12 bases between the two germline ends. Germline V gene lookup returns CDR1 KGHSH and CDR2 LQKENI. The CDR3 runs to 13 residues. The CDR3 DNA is TGTGCCAGCTCACCTATGAATAGTGGGACCCAGTACTTC. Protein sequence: CASSPMNSGTQYF.

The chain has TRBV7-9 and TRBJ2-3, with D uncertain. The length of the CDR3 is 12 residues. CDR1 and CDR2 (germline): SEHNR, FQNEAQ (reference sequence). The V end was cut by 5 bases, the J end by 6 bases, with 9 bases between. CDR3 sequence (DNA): TGTGCCAGCAGCATCCCGGCGGATACGCAGTATTTT. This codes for CASSIPADTQYF.

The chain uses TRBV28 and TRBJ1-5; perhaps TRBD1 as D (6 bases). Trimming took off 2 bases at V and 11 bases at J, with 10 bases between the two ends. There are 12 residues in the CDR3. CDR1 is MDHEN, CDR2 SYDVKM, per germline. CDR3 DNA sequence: TGTGCCAGCAGTTTAAGGGGGGGCGCCCAGCATTTT. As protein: CASSLRGGAQHF.

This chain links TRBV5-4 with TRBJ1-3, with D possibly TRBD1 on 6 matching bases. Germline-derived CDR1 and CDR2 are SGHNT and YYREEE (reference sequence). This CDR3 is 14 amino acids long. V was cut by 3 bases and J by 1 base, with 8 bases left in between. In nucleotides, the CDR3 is TGTGCCAGCAGCTCCGACAGGTCTGGAAACACCATATATTTT. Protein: CASSSDRSGNTIYF.

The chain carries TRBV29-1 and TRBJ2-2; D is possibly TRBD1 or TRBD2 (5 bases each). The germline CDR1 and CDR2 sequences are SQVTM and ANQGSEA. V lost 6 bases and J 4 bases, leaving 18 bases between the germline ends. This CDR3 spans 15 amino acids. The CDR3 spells CSVIEVGAGTGELFF. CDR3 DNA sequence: TGCAGCGTGATAGAGGTTGGGGCGGGCACCGGGGAGCTGTTTTTT.

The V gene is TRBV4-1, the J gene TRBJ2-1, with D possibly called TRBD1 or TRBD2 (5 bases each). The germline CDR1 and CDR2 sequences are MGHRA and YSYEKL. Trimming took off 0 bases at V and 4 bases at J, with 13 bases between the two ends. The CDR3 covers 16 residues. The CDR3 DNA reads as TGCGCCAGCAGCCAAGAGGGGCACCGGGGATACAATGAGCAGTTCTTC. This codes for CASSQEGHRGYNEQFF.

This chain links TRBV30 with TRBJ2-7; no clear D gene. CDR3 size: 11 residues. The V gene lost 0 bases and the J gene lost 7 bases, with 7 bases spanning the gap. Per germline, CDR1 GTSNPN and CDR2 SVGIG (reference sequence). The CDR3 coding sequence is TGTGCCTGGAGTGTACCGACGGAGCAGTACTTC. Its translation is CAWSVPTEQYF.

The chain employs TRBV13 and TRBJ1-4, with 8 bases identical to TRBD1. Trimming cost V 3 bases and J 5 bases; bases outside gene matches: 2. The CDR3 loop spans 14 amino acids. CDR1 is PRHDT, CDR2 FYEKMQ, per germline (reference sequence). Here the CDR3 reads CASSLTGVNEKLFF. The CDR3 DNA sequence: TGTGCCAGCAGCTTGACAGGGGTAAATGAAAAACTGTTTTTT.

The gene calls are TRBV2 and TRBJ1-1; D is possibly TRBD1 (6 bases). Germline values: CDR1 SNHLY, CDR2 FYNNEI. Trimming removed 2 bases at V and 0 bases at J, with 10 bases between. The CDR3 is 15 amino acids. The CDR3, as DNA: TGTGCCAGCAGTGAAACGGGACATCTGAACACTGAAGCTTTCTTT. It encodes CASSETGHLNTEAFF. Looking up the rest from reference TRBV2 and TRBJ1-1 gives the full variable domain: EPEVTQTPSHQVTQMGQEVILRCVPISNHLYFYWYRQILGQKVEFLVSFYNNEISEKSEIFDDQFSVERPDGSNFTLKIRSTKLEDSAMYFCASSETGHLNTEAFFGQGTRLTVV.

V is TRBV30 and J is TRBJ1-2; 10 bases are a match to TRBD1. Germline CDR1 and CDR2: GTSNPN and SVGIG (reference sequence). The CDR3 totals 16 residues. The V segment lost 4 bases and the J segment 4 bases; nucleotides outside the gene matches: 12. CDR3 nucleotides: TGTGCCTGGATAACCGGAGACAGGGGGCTAGGCTATGGCTACACCTTC. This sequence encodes CAWITGDRGLGYGYTF.

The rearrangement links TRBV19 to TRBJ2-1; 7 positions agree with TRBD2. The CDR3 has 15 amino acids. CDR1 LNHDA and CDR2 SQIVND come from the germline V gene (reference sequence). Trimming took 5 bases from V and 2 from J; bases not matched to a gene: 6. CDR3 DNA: TGTGCCAGTAGTCATCGGGGGGAAACCTACAATGAGCAGTTCTTC. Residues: CASSHRGETYNEQFF.

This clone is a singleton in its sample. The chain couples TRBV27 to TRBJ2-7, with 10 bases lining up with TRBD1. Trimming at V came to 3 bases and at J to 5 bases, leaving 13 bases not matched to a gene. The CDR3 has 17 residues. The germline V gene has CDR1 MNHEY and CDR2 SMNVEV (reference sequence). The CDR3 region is CASSFTPLGQGSHEQYF. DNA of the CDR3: TGTGCCAGCAGTTTCACACCCCTGGGACAGGGGTCCCACGAGCAGTACTTC.

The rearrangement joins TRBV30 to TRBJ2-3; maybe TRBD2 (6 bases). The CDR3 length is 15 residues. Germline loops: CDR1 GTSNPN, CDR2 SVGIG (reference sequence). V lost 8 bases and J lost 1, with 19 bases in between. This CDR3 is CALDGWWEGTDTQYF. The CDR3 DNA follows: TGTGCCCTGGATGGGTGGTGGGAGGGCACAGATACGCAGTATTTT. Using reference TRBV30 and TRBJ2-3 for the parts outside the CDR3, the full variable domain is SQTIHQWPATLVQPVGSPLSLECTVEGTSNPNLYWYRQAAGRGLQLLFYSVGIGQISSEVPQNLSASRPQDRQFILSSKKLLLSDSGFYLCALDGWWEGTDTQYFGPGTRLTVL.

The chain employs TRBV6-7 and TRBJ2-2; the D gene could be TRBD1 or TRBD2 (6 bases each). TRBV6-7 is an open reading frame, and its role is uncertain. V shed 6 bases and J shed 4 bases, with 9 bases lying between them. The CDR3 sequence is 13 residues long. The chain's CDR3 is CASRQGLTGELFF. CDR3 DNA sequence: TGTGCCAGCAGACAGGGACTCACCGGGGAGCTGTTTTTT.

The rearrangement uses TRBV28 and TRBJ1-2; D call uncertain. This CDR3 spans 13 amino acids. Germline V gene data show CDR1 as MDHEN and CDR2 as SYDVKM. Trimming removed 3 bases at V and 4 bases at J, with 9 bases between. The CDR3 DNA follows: TGTGCCAGCAGTTTGGAACTGTTCTATGGCTACACCTTC. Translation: CASSLELFYGYTF.

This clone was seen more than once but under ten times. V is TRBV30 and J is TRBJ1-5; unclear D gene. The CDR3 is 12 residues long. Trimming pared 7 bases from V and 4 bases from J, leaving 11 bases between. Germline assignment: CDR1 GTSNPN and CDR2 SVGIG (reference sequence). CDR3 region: CALGWGNQPQHF. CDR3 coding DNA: TGTGCCTTGGGCTGGGGTAATCAGCCCCAGCATTTT. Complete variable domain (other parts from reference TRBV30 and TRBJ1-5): SQTIHQWPATLVQPVGSPLSLECTVEGTSNPNLYWYRQAAGRGLQLLFYSVGIGQISSEVPQNLSASRPQDRQFILSSKKLLLSDSGFYLCALGWGNQPQHFGDGTRLSIL.

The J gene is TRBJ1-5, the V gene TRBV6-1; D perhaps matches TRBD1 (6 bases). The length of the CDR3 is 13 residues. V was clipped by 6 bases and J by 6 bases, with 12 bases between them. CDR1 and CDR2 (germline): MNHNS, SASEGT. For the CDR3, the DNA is TGTGCCAGCAGGAAGGGGGACGGTCAGCCCCAGCATTTT. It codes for CASRKGDGQPQHF.

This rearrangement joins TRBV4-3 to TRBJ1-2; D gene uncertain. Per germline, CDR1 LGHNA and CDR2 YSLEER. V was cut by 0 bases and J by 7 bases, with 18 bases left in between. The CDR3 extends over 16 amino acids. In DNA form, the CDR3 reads TGCGCCAGCAGCCAAGAGCTCCCTACGGTATCGGCTGGCTACACCTTC. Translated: CASSQELPTVSAGYTF.

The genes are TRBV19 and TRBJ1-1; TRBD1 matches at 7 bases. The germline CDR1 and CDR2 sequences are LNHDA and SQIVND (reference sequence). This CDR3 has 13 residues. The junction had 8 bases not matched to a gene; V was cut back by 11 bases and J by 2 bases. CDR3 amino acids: CAVRGTDNTEAFF. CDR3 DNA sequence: TGTGCCGTGCGCGGGACAGATAACACTGAAGCTTTCTTT.

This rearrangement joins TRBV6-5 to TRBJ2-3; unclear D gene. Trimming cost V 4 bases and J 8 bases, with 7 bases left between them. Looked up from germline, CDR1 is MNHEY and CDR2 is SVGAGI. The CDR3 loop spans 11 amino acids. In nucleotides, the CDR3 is TGTGCCAGCAGTTTTTCCTCTACGCAGTATTTT. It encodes CASSFSSTQYF.

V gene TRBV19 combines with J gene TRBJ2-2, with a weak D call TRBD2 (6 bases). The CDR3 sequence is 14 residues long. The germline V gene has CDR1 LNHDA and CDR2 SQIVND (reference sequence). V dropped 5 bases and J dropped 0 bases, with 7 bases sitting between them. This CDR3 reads CASSRLANTGELFF. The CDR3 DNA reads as TGTGCCAGTAGTCGACTAGCGAACACCGGGGAGCTGTTTTTT.

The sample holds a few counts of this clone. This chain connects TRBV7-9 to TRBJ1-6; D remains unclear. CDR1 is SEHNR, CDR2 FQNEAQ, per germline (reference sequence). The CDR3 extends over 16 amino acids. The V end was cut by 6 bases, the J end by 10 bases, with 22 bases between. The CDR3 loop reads CASSSKAGHRNSPLHF. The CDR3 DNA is TGTGCCAGCAGTTCCAAAGCCGGGCATCGGAACTCACCCCTCCACTTT.

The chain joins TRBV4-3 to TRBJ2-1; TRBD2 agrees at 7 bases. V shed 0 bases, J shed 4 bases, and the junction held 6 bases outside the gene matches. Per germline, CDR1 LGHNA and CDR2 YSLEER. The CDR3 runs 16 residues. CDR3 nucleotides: TGCGCCAGCAGCCAAGATCTGCTAGCGGTATACAATGAGCAGTTCTTC. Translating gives CASSQDLLAVYNEQFF.

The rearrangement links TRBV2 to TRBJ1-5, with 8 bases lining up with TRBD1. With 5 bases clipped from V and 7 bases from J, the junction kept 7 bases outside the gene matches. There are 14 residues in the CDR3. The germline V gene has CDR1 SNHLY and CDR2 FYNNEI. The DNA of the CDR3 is TGTGCCAGCAGTCTAGGACAGGGCGGGCAGCCCCAGCATTTT. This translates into CASSLGQGGQPQHF.

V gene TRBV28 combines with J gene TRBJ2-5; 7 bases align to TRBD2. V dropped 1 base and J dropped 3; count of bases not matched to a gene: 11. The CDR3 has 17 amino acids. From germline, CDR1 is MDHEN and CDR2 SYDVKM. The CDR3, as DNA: TGTGCCAGCAGTTTATTCCCAACTCTAGCGGATGAAGAGACCCAGTACTTC. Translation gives CASSLFPTLADEETQYF.

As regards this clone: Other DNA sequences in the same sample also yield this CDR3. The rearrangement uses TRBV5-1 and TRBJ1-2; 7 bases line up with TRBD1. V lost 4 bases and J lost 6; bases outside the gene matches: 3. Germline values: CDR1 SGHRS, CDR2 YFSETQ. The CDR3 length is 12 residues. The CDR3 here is CASSLGTDGYTF. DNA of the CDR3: TGCGCCAGCAGCCTCGGGACAGATGGCTACACCTTC. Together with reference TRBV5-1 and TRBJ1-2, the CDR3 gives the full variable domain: KAGVTQTPRYLIKTRGQQVTLSCSPISGHRSVSWYQQTPGQGLQFLFEYFSETQRNKGNFPGRFSGRQFSNSRSEMNVSTLELGDSALYLCASSLGTDGYTFGSGTRLTVV.

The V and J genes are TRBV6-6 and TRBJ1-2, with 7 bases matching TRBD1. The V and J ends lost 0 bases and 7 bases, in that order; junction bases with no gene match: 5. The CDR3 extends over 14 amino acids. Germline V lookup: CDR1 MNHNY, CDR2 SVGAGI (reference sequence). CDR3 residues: CASSYSTGRSGYTF. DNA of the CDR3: TGTGCCAGCAGTTACTCGACAGGGAGGTCTGGCTACACCTTC.

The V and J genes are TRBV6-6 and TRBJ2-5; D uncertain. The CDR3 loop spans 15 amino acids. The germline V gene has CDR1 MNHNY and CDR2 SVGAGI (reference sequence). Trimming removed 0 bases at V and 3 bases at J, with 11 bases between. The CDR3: CASSYSPDLEETQYF. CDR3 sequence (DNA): TGTGCCAGCAGTTACTCTCCAGACTTGGAAGAGACCCAGTACTTC.

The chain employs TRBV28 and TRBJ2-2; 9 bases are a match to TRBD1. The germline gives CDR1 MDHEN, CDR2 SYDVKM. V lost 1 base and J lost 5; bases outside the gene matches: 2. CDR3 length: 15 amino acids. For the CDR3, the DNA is TGTGCCAGCAGTTTATTTGGACAGGGGACCGGGGAGCTGTTTTTT. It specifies CASSLFGQGTGELFF.